This T cell receptor (beta chain) was observed in a study of blood T cells in healthy people across ages. This CDR3 region has 16 residues. Trimming removed 4 bases from V and 7 bases from J; junction bases left unmatched: 16. Germline V gene sequence: CDR1 SGHTA, CDR2 FQGNSA. Healthy Caucasian individuals from Russia aged roughly 6 to 95 served as donors. A J-beta primer mix and a sample-barcoded 5' primer were used in a second PCR of roughly 6 to 12 cycles. MiXCR was run by TCRdb on the 5' RACE reads, yielding one entry per CDR3 protein. The table lists about a million distinct CDR3 sequences, 51% of them singletons.

This sequence joins TRBV7-2 and TRBJ2-7, with 7 bases fitting TRBD2. The sequenced sample was blood. This sequence originates from a woman aged 60-75 years in good health. The CDR3 is CASSSRPRGSLREQYF. DNA of the CDR3: TGTGCCAGCAGCTCCCGTCCGCGGGGGTCCCTTAGAGAGCAGTACTTC.